The 8 T cell receptor beta chains reported below all come from one sample, sequenced in a study of cytomegalovirus exposure and HLA in healthy donors. 60 Vbeta and 13 Jbeta primers were used in PCR. The assay was immunoSEQ multiplex PCR, and TCRdb's table has in-frame clones only and misses some. The table shows around 86,000 clones, with less than 10% occurring only once. The specimen was PBMCs. The receptors derive from a man over 45 in good health and CMV-seronegative.

This chain uses TRBV9 with TRBJ1-2, with TRBD1 matching 7 bases. Germline loops: CDR1 SGDLS, CDR2 YYNGEE. The CDR3 spans 13 residues. V was clipped by 2 bases and J by 8 bases; unmatched bases: 6. DNA for the CDR3: TGTGCCAGCAGCGTTTTTAAGGGGGCCGGCTACACCTTC. It encodes CASSVFKGAGYTF.

The chain has TRBV6-1 and TRBJ2-2; tentative D call: TRBD1 (5 bases). Deletions cut 4 bases from V and 5 bases from J, with 11 bases between. Germline V CDR1 and CDR2: MNHNS, SASEGT. The CDR3 extends over 14 amino acids. CDR3 region: CASSALDKTGELFF. The CDR3 DNA sequence: TGTGCCAGCAGTGCCCTGGACAAGACCGGGGAGCTGTTTTTT.

This chain links TRBV7-2 with TRBJ1-4; the D gene is possibly TRBD1 (6 bases). V dropped 5 bases and J dropped 0 bases, with 10 bases sitting between them. Germline-derived CDR1 and CDR2 are SGHTA and FQGNSA. This CDR3 contains 15 residues. This CDR3 is CASSQGQTTNEKLFF. The CDR3 bases are TGTGCCAGCAGCCAAGGACAGACAACTAATGAAAAACTGTTTTTT.

The chain joins TRBV2 to TRBJ2-7, with D maybe TRBD2 (5 bases). The CDR3 is 10 residues long. V lost 7 bases to trimming and J lost 5 bases, with 6 bases between them. The germline gives CDR1 SNHLY, CDR2 FYNNEI. CDR3 residues: CASKEDEQYF. DNA for the CDR3: TGTGCCAGCAAGGAGGACGAGCAGTACTTC.

The chain links TRBV27 to TRBJ1-1; 8 nucleotides align to TRBD1. The germline V gene has CDR1 MNHEY and CDR2 SMNVEV (reference sequence). This CDR3 region has 14 residues. Losses at the gene ends were 4 bases for V and 3 bases for J; bases not matched to a gene: 4. CDR3: CASSYHRGDTEAFF. The DNA of the CDR3 is TGTGCCAGCAGTTATCACAGGGGGGACACTGAAGCTTTCTTT.

The chain recombines TRBV28 with TRBJ2-5; D call uncertain. The CDR3 sequence is 11 residues long. The ends were cut back, 6 bases at V and 1 base at J, with 3 bases in the middle. Germline CDR1 is MDHEN and CDR2 is SYDVKM. CDR3 amino acids: CASSGQETQYF. The CDR3 DNA is TGTGCCAGCAGCGGCCAAGAGACCCAGTACTTC.

V and J are TRBV9 and TRBJ2-2; 9 nucleotides line up with TRBD1. The CDR3 runs to 16 residues. Germline lookup yields CDR1 SGDLS and CDR2 YYNGEE. V was clipped by 4 bases and J by 3 bases; unmatched bases: 7. The CDR3: CASSPGQGFYTGELFF. CDR3 coding DNA: TGTGCCAGCAGCCCAGGACAGGGGTTCTACACCGGGGAGCTGTTTTTT.

This clone was observed a handful of times. Additional DNA sequences in this sample encode the identical CDR3. The chain employs TRBV11-3 and TRBJ1-1, with a tentative D call TRBD1 (5 bases). Trimming removed 3 bases at V and 1 base at J, with 6 bases between. This CDR3 has 13 amino acids. Germline values: CDR1 SGHNT, CDR2 YENEEA. The CDR3 protein is CASSLGGNTEAFF. The CDR3 coding sequence is TGTGCCAGCAGCTTGGGGGGGAACACTGAAGCTTTCTTT.